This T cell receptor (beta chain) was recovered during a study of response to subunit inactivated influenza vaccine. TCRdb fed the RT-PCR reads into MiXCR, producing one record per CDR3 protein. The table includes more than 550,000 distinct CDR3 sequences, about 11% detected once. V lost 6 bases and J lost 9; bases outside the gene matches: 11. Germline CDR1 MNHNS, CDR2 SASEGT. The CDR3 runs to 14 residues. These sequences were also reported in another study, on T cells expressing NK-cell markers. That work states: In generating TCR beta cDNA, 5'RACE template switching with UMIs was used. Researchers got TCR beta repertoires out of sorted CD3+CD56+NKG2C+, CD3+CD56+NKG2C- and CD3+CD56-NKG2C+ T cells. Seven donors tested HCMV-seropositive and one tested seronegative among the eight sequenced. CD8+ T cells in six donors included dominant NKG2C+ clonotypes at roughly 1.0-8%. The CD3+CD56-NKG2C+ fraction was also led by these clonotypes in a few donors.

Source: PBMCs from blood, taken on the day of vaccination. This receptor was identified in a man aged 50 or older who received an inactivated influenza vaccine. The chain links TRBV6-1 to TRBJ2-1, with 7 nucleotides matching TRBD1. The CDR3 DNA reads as TGTGCCAGCAGCCGGGACAGTGGTTTTGCTGAGCAGTTCTTC. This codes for CASSRDSGFAEQFF.